Reported below is one TCR beta chain. The sample originates from a study of blood T cell repertoires in COVID-19. Study processing details: Nucleated cell number was recorded as an estimate derived from reference gene primer amplification. Using immunoSEQ multiplex PCR, the repertoire was profiled, and TCRdb retains in-frame clones only, with some absent. V and J calls and clone size are given by that table; D and trimming were obtained from the DNA. The repertoire consists of approximately 74,000 clones, with approximately 75% occurring once and the leading ten covering 45% to 60%. V dropped 0 bases and J dropped 0 bases, with 15 bases sitting between them. Germline V gene sequence: CDR1 SGHRS, CDR2 YFSETQ. The CDR3 runs 17 residues.

V and J are TRBV5-1 and TRBJ1-1; weak D call: TRBD1 (6 bases). Material: peripheral blood. The TCR comes from a human donor in a cohort sampled during active COVID-19. CDR3 DNA: TGCGCCAGCAGCTTGGGAACAGGGTCCGATATGAACACTGAAGCTTTCTTT. It yields the protein CASSLGTGSDMNTEAFF.